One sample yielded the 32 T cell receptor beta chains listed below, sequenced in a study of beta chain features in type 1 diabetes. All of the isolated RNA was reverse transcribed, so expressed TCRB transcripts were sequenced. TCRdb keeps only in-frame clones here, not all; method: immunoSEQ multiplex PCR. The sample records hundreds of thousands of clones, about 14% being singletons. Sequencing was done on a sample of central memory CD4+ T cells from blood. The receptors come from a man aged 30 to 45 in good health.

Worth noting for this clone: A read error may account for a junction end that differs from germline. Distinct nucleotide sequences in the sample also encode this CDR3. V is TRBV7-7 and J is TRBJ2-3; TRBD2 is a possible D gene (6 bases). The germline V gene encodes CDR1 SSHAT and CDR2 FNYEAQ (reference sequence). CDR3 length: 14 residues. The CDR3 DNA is TGTGCTAGCAGCTTAGGAGGGGACACAGATACGCAGTATTTT. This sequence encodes CASSLGGDTDTQYF.

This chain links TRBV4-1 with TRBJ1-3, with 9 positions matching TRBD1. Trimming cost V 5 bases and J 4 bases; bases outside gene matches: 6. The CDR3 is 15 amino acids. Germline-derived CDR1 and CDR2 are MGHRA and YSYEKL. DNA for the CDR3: TGCGCCAGCAGCGAACACAGGGGGCTGGGAAACACCATATATTTT. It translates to CASSEHRGLGNTIYF.

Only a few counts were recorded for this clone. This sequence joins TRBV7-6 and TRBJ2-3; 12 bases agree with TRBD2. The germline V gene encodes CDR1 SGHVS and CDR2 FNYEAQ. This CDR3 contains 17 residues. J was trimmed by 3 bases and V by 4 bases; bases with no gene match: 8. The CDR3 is CASSSRTSGKGTDTQYF. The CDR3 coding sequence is TGTGCCAGCAGCTCTAGGACTAGCGGGAAGGGTACAGATACGCAGTATTTT.

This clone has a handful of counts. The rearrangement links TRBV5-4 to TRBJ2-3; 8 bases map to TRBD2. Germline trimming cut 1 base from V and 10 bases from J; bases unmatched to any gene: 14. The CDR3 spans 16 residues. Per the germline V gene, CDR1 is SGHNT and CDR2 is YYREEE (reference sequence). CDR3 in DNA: TGTGCCAGCAGCTTGAGTGGCCGCAGCGGGGGTGAGGCGCAGTATTTT. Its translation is CASSLSGRSGGEAQYF.

The CDR3 here is CASSQARAGENPFTDTQYF. The CDR3 DNA reads as TGTGCCAGCAGCCAAGCTAGGGCCGGGGAGAACCCCTTCACAGATACGCAGTATTTT. The chain has TRBV4-2 and TRBJ2-3, with a tentative D call TRBD2 (5 bases). V lost 1 base, J lost 2 bases, and 22 bases lay in between. The CDR3 is 19 residues long. Germline-derived CDR1 and CDR2 are LGHNA and YNFKEQ.

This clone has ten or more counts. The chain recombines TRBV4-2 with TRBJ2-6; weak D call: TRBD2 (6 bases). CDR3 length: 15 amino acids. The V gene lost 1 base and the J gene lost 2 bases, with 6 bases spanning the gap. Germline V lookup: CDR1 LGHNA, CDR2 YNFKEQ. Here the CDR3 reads CASSQGGAGANVLTF. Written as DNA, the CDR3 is TGTGCCAGCAGCCAAGGCGGGGCTGGGGCCAACGTCCTGACTTTC.

This CDR3 reads CASSIPGPTEAFF. The CDR3 DNA sequence: TGTGCCAGCAGCATCCCGGGGCCCACTGAAGCTTTCTTT. The chain couples TRBV5-6 to TRBJ1-1, with D tentatively TRBD1 (5 bases). Germline V lookup: CDR1 SGHDT, CDR2 YYEEEE. V was shortened by 4 bases and J by 4 bases, with 11 bases between the two germline ends. The CDR3 runs to 13 residues. Full variable domain (remainder filled in from reference TRBV5-6 and TRBJ1-1): DAGVTQSPTHLIKTRGQQVTLRCSPKSGHDTVSWYQQALGQGPQFIFQYYEEEERQRGNFPDRFSGHQFPNYSSELNVNALLLGDSALYLCASSIPGPTEAFFGQGTRLTVV.

The DNA for the CDR3 is TGTGCCAGCAGCCAAGATAGGACCCCTAGCGGGGTAAGCCGTATCAGCACAGATACGCAGTATTTT. Residues: CASSQDRTPSGVSRISTDTQYF. V and J are TRBV4-2 and TRBJ2-3; TRBD2 aligns across 9 bases. The CDR3 extends over 22 amino acids. Trimming took 0 bases from V and 0 from J; bases not matched to a gene: 19. The germline gives CDR1 LGHNA, CDR2 YNFKEQ.

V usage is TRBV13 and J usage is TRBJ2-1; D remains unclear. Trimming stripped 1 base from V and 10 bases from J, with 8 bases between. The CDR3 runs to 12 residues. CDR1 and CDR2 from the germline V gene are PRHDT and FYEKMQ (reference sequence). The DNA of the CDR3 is TGTGCCAGCAGCTTAGCCCTCGGGGAGCAGTTCTTC. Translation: CASSLALGEQFF.

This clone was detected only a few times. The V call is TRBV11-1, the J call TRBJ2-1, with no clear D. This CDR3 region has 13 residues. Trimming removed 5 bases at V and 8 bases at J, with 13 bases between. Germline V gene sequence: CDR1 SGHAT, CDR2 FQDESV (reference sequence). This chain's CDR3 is CASSPTDVHEQFF. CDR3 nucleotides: TGTGCCAGCAGCCCCACGGACGTACATGAGCAGTTCTTC.

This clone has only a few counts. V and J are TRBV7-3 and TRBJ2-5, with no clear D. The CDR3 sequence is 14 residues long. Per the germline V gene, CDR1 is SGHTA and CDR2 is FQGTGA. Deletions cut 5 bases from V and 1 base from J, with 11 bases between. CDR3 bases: TGTGCCAGCAGCCCCTCCCATGGCCAAGAGACCCAGTACTTC. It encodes CASSPSHGQETQYF.

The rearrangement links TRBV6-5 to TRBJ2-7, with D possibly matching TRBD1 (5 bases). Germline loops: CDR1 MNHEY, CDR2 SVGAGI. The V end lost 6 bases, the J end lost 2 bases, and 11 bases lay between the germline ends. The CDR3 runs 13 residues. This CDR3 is CASRGGHPYEQYV. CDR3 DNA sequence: TGTGCCAGCAGAGGTGGACACCCCTACGAGCAGTACGTC.

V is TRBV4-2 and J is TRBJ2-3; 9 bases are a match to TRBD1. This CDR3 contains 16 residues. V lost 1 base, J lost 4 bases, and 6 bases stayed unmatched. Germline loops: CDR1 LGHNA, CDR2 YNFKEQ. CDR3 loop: CASSQGEGQGPDTQYF. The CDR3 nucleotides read TGTGCCAGCAGCCAAGGGGAGGGACAGGGACCAGATACGCAGTATTTT.

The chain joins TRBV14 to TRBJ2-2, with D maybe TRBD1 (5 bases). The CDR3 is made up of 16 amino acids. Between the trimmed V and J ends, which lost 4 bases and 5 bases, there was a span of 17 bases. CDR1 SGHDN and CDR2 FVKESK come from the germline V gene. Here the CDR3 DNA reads TGTGCCAGCAGCCCTGAAGGGCCAGGGCCAACCGGGGAGCTGTTTTTT. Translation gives CASSPEGPGPTGELFF. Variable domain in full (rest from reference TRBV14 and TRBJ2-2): EAGVTQFPSHSVIEKGQTVTLRCDPISGHDNLYWYRRVMGKEIKFLLHFVKESKQDESGMPNNRFLAERTGGTYSTLKVQPAELEDSGVYFCASSPEGPGPTGELFFGEGSRLTVL.

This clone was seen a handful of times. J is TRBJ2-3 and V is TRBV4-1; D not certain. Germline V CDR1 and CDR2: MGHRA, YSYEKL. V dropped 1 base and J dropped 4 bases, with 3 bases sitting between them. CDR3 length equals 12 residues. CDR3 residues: CASSQVADTQYF. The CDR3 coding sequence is TGCGCCAGCAGCCAAGTGGCAGATACGCAGTATTTT.

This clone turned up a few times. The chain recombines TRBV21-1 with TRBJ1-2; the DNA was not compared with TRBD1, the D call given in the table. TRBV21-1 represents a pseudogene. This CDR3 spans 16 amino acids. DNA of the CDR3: TGTGCCAGCAGCAAAGGATTGACAGGGATCCTCTATGGCTACACCTTC. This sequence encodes CASSKGLTGILYGYTF.

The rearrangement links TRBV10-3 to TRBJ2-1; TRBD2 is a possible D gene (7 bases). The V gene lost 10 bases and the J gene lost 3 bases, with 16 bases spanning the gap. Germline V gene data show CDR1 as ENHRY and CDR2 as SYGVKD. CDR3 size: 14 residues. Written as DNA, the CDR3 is TGTGCCACAGATAGGGGGGGTGACTACAATGAGCAGTTCTTC. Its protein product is CATDRGGDYNEQFF.

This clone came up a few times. In DNA, the CDR3 is TGTGCCAGCAGCAACGTGCTACGGGACAGAAAAGAGACCCAGTACTTC. Translating gives CASSNVLRDRKETQYF. J is TRBJ2-5 and V is TRBV5-4; the match to TRBD1 covers 7 bases. The CDR3 is 16 residues long. Germline V gene sequence: CDR1 SGHNT, CDR2 YYREEE (reference sequence). V was pared by 4 bases and J by 3 bases, with 12 bases of the junction left unmatched. The whole variable domain, filled in from reference TRBV5-4 and TRBJ2-5, reads ETGVTQSPTHLIKTRGQQVTLRCSSQSGHNTVSWYQQALGQGPQFIFQYYREEENGRGNFPPRFSGLQFPNYSSELNVNALELDDSALYLCASSNVLRDRKETQYFGPGTRLLVL.

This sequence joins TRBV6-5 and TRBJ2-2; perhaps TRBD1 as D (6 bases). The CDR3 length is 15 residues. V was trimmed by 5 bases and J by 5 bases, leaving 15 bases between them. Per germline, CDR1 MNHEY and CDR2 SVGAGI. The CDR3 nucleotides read TGTGCCAGCAGTGGGCGCAGGGGTAGGACCGGGGAGCTGTTTTTT. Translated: CASSGRRGRTGELFF.

CDR3 in amino acids: CASSAGTGANYGYTF. The CDR3, as DNA: TGCGCCAGCAGCGCCGGGACAGGGGCTAACTATGGCTACACCTTC. The V gene is TRBV5-1, the J gene TRBJ1-2; TRBD1 matches 10 bases. Germline V gene lookup returns CDR1 SGHRS and CDR2 YFSETQ. V lost 4 bases and J lost 0; bases outside the gene matches: 3. The length of the CDR3 is 15 residues.

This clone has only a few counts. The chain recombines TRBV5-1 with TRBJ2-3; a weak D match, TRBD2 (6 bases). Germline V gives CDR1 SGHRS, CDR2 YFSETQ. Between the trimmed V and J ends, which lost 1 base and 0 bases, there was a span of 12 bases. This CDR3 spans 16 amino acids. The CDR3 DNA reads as TGCGCCAGCAGCTTGCGTCCTAGCGCCAGCACAGATACGCAGTATTTT. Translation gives CASSLRPSASTDTQYF.

The CDR3 DNA follows: TGTGCCAGCAGCCAGGTAGCTGGCTACAATGAGCAGTTCTTC. This gives the protein CASSQVAGYNEQFF. The chain is built from TRBV4-2 and TRBJ2-1; D is unclear. The CDR3 consists of 14 residues. With 3 bases removed from V and 3 bases from J, the gap between germline ends came to 9 bases. Germline V gene sequence: CDR1 LGHNA, CDR2 YNFKEQ.

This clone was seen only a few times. The CDR3 region is CAWSVSYNEQFF. The CDR3 region has the DNA TGTGCCTGGAGTGTGAGCTACAATGAGCAGTTCTTC. The chain is built from TRBV30 and TRBJ2-1, with D unresolved. The V gene lost 0 bases and the J gene lost 3 bases, with 3 bases spanning the gap. This CDR3 has 12 amino acids. CDR1 GTSNPN and CDR2 SVGIG come from the germline V gene (reference sequence). Drawing the rest from reference TRBV30 and TRBJ2-1, the complete variable domain is SQTIHQWPATLVQPVGSPLSLECTVEGTSNPNLYWYRQAAGRGLQLLFYSVGIGQISSEVPQNLSASRPQDRQFILSSKKLLLSDSGFYLCAWSVSYNEQFFGPGTRLTVL.

CDR3 region: CASSLDRLAPNTGELFF. In DNA, the CDR3 is TGTGCCAGCAGCTTAGACCGACTAGCGCCGAACACCGGGGAGCTGTTTTTT. The chain is built from TRBV11-3 and TRBJ2-2; 8 positions agree with TRBD2. The germline V gene has CDR1 SGHNT and CDR2 YENEEA. With 0 bases clipped from V and 0 bases from J, the junction kept 3 bases outside the gene matches. The CDR3 runs to 17 residues.

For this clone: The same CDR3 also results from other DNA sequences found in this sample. CDR3 loop: CASSTAGGSYEQYF. For the CDR3, the DNA is TGTGCCAGTAGTACGGCAGGAGGAAGCTACGAGCAGTACTTC. The chain couples TRBV19 to TRBJ2-7, with a tentative D call TRBD2 (5 bases). The V gene's germline CDR1 is LNHDA and CDR2 SQIVND (reference sequence). V lost 4 bases, J lost 3 bases, and 13 bases lay in between. The CDR3 contains 14 residues.

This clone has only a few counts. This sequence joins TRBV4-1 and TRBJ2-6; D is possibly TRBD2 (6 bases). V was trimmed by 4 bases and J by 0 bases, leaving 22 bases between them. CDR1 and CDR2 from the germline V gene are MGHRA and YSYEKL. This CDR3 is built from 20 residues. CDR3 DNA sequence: TGCGCCAGCAGCCTAGAGGGATCAGGACTATCTCTCTCTGGGGCCAACGTCCTGACTTTC. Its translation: CASSLEGSGLSLSGANVLTF.

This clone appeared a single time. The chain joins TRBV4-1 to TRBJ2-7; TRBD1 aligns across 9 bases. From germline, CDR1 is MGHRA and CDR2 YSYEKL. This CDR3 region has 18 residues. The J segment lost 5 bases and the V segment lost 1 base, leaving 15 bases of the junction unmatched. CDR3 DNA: TGCGCCAGCAGCCAAGTACAGGAGCTCACGGGACAGGGTAACGAGCAGTACTTC. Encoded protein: CASSQVQELTGQGNEQYF.

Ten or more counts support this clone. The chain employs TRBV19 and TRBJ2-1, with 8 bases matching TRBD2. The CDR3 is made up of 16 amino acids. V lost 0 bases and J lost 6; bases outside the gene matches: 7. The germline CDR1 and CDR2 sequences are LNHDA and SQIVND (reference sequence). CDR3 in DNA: TGTGCCAGTAGTATAGATGGCGGGGGGCTCCCCAATGAGCAGTTCTTC. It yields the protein CASSIDGGGLPNEQFF.

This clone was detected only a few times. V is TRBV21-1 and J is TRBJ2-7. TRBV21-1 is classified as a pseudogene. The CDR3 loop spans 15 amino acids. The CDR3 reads CASSIRPAVSYEQYV. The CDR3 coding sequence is TGTGCCAGCAGCATTCGGCCTGCCGTCTCCTACGAGCAGTACGTC.

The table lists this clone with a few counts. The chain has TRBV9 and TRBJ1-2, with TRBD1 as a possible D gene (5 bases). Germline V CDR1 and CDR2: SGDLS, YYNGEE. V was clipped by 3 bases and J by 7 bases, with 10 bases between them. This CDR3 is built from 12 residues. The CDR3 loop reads CASSGVGLGYTF. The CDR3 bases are TGTGCCAGCAGCGGGGTGGGGCTTGGCTACACCTTC.

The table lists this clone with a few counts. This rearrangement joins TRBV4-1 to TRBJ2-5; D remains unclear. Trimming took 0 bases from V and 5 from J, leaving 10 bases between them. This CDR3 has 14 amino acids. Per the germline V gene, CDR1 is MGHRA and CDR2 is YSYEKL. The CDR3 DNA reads TGCGCCAGCAGCCAAGATCTAACTCGGGAGACCCAGTACTTC. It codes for CASSQDLTRETQYF.

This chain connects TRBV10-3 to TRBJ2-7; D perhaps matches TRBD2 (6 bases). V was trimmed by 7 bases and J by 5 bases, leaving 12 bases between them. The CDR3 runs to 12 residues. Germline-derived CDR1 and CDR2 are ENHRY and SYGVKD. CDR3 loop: CAIKGTDDEQYF. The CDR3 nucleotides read TGTGCCATCAAAGGGACTGACGACGAGCAGTACTTC.